This TCR beta chain was recorded in a study of blood T cell repertoires in COVID-19. For the study at large: In each case, the material was cDNA or gDNA derived from T cells, B-cell-depleted T cells, or PBMCs.

This clone appeared a single time. Using immunoSEQ multiplex PCR, the repertoire was profiled, and TCRdb retains in-frame clones only, with some absent. The sample holds under 250,000 clones, approximately 86% seen once. The sequence came from a woman in her seventies with active or convalescent COVID-19. The sequencing sample was made of peripheral blood.

The CDR3 is CASSLLGHTEAFF. The DNA of the CDR3 is TGTGCCAGCAGTCTCCTTGGCCACACTGAAGCTTTCTTT. The chain couples TRBV12-3 or TRBV12-4 to TRBJ1-1; the D is unclear. The CDR3 is 13 amino acids. Trimming shortened V by 5 bases and J by 3 bases, and 10 bases separated the two germline ends.